The source of this T cell receptor (beta chain) is a study of T-cell reconstitution after alpha-beta-depleted transplantation in children. Overall study results and limits: Surviving thymic progenitors and recipient T cells were the source of high TCRbeta diversity at day 60 in some patients. The origin of alpha-beta T cells about two months after transplant was reportedly several hundred expanded graft clones. Most T-cell counts and diversity one year after the transplant came from T cells that were newly produced.

During its preparation, the TCRbeta library received unique molecular identifiers. TCRdb recomputed calls from the PCR reads with MiXCR, one row per CDR3 protein. The sample includes fewer than 1 million distinct CDR3 sequences, 16% of them seen just once. Turning to this clonotype: The target antigen is unknown.

Per germline, CDR1 MNHEY and CDR2 SMNVEV (reference sequence). V was clipped by 10 bases and J by 7 bases; unmatched bases: 18. The CDR3 sequence is 15 residues long. This receptor was obtained from a male patient between 10 and 17 years old who had a stem cell transplant for acute lymphoblastic leukemia, so the T cells may come from the graft donor. The specimen was PBMCs, mostly from graft donor cells, collected 360 days after TCRalphabeta/CD19-depleted stem cell transplant. The genes are TRBV27 and TRBJ1-2; the match to TRBD1 covers 7 bases. The CDR3 nucleotides are TGTGCCACCAAACGAGTTCTTGACAGGGTGGTTGGCTACACCTTC. It translates to CATKRVLDRVVGYTF.